A single TCR beta chain is shown here with its context. This specimen belongs to a study of blood T cell repertoires in COVID-19. As for the study in general: The United States, Italy and Spain provided the acute and convalescent COVID-19 samples.

CDR3 length equals 13 residues. Germline assignment: CDR1 LNHDA and CDR2 SQIVND (reference sequence). Trimming shortened V by 10 bases and J by 9 bases, and 19 bases separated the two germline ends. Original analysis: The assay estimated nucleated cells by amplifying reference gene primers. TCRdb's table, derived via immunoSEQ multiplex PCR, lists solely in-frame clones and lacks some. That table gives V, J and clone size, and the DNA gave D and trimming. The sample consists of roughly 87,000 clones, roughly nine tenths of them appearing once. This chain links TRBV19 with TRBJ2-1, with D possibly matching TRBD2 (6 bases). Sequences were obtained from peripheral blood. This clonotype originated in a woman at least 80 years old with active COVID-19. CDR3 nucleotides: TGTGCCACCCTGGGACTCCGGGCGGGTGAGCAGTTCTTC. Translation gives CATLGLRAGEQFF. Full variable domain (missing parts from reference TRBV19 and TRBJ2-1): DGGITQSPKYLFRKEGQNVTLSCEQNLNHDAMYWYRQDPGQGLRLIYYSQIVNDFQKGDIAEGYSVSREKKESFPLTVTSAQKNPTAFYLCATLGLRAGEQFFGPGTRLTVL.